This T cell receptor (beta chain) emerged from a study of response to subunit inactivated influenza vaccine. The germline gives CDR1 DFQATT, CDR2 SNEGSKA (reference sequence). The CDR3 is 14 residues long. V was cut by 1 base and J by 3 bases, with 13 bases left in between. MiXCR was run by TCRdb on the RT-PCR reads, yielding one entry per CDR3 protein. This sample yields some 540,000 distinct CDR3 sequences, of which roughly a quarter are seen a single time; about 2.8% belongs to the top ten. Separately, the same data were catalogued under a study of T cells expressing NK-cell markers. From that second work: As the method of synthesis, 5'RACE template switching with UMIs yielded TCR beta cDNA.

This clonotype was obtained from a man aged 45 to 65 who received an inactivated influenza vaccine. The sample was CD4+ T cells sorted from PBMCs, taken 11 to 12 days after vaccination. The V and J genes are TRBV20-1 and TRBJ2-7; tentative D call: TRBD1 (6 bases). The CDR3 loop is CSARGPTGNYEQYF. CDR3 in DNA: TGCAGTGCTAGAGGGCCTACAGGGAACTACGAGCAGTACTTC.